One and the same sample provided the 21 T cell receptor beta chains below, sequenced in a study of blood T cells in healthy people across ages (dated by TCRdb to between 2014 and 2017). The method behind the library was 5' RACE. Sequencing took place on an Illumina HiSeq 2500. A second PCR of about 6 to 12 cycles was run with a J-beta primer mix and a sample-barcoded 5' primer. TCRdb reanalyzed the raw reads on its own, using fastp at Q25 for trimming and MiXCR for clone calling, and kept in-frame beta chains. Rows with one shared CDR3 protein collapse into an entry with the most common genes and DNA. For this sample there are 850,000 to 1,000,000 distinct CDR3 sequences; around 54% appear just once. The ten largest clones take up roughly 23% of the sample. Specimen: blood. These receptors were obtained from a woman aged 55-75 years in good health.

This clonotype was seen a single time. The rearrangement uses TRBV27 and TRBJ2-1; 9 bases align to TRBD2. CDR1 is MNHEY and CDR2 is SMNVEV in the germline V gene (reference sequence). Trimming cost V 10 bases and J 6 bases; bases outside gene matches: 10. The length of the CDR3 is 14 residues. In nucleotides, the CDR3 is TGTGCCACCAACGGGGTAGCGGGAGCCAATGAGCAGTTCTTC. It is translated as CATNGVAGANEQFF.

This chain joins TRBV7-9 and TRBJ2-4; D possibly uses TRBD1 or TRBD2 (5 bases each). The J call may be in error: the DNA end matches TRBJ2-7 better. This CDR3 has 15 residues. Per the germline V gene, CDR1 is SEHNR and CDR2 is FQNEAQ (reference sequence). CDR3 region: CASSRWWDGLYEQYF. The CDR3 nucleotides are TGTGCCAGCAGCCGGTGGTGGGACGGGCTCTACGAGCAGTACTTC.

The CDR3 here is CASSYHRDRSATDTQYF. The CDR3 DNA reads TGTGCCAGCAGTTACCACCGGGACAGAAGTGCCACAGATACGCAGTATTTT. V usage is TRBV6-2 or TRBV6-3 and J usage is TRBJ2-3; TRBD1 agrees at 7 bases. The germline gives CDR1 MNHEY, CDR2 SVGEGT. Trimming removed 2 bases from V and 2 bases from J; junction bases left unmatched: 10. The length of the CDR3 is 17 residues.

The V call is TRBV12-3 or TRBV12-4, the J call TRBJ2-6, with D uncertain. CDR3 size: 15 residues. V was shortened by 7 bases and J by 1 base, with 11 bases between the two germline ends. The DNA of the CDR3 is TGTGCCAGCACCCCTCCCCCATCTGGGGCCAACGTCCTGACTTTC. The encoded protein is CASTPPPSGANVLTF.

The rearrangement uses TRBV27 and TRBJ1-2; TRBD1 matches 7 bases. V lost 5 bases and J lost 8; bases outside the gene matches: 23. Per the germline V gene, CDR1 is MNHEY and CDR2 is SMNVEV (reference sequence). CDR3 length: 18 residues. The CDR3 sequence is CASSPPIGSTGMTGGYTF. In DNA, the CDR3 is TGTGCCAGCAGTCCCCCTATAGGCTCGACAGGGATGACGGGGGGCTACACCTTC.

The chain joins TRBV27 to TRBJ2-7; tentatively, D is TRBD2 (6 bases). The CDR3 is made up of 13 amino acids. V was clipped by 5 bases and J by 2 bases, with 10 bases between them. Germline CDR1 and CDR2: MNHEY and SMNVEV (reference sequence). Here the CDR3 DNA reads TGTGCCAGCAGTGTAGCGGAGACCTACGAGCAGTACTTC. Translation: CASSVAETYEQYF.

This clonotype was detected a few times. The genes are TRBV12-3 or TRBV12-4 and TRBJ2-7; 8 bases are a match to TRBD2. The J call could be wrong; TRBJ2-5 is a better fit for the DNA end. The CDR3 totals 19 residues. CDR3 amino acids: CASSLEGNSAGRAGGTQYF. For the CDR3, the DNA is TGTGCCAGCAGTTTGGAGGGAAATTCAGCCGGGAGGGCCGGTGGGACCCAGTACTTC.

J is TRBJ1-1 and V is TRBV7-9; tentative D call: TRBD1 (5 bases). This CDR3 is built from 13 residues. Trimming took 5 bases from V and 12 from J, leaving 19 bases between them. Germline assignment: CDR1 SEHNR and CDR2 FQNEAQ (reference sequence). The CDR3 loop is CASSGGGATSTFF. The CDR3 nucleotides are TGTGCCAGCAGCGGGGGTGGGGCTACCTCCACTTTCTTT. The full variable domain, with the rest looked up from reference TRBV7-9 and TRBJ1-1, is DTGVSQNPRHKITKRGQNVTFRCDPISEHNRLYWYRQTLGQGPEFLTYFQNEAQLEKSRLLSDRFSAERPKGSFSTLEIQRTEQGDSAMYLCASSGGGATSTFFGQGTRLTVV.

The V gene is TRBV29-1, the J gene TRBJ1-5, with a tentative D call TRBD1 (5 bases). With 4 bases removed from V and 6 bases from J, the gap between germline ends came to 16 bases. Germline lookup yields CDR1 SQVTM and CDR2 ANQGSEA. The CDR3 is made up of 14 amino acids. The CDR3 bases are TGCAGCGTTGGGGAACAAGGGGTTAGTCAGCCCCAGCATTTT. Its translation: CSVGEQGVSQPQHF.

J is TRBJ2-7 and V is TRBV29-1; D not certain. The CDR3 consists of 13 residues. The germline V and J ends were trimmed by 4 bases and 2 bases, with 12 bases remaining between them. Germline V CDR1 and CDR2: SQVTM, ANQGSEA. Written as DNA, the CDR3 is TGCAGCGTTGTGGCAGACCAAGCCTACGAGCAGTACTTC. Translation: CSVVADQAYEQYF.

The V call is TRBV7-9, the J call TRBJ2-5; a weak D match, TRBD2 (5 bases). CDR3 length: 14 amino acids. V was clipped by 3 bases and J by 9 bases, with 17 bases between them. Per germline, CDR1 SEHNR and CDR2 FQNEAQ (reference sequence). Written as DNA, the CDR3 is TGTGCCAGCAGCTTGGCACTTGCGATCGGGGCCCAGTACTTC. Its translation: CASSLALAIGAQYF. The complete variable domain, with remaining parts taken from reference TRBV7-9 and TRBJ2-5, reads DTGVSQNPRHKITKRGQNVTFRCDPISEHNRLYWYRQTLGQGPEFLTYFQNEAQLEKSRLLSDRFSAERPKGSFSTLEIQRTEQGDSAMYLCASSLALAIGAQYFGPGTRLLVL.

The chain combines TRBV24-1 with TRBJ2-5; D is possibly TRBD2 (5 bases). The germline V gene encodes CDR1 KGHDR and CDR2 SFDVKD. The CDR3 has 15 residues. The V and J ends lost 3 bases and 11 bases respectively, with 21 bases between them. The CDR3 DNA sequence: TGTGCCACCAGTGATAGCGGTCAAGCCTACAATGAGCAGTACTTC. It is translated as CATSDSGQAYNEQYF.

The CDR3 sequence: CASSPYLAGRSKNIQYF. The CDR3 DNA reads TGTGCCAGCAGCCCTTATTTAGCGGGACGTTCCAAAAACATTCAGTACTTC. The V call is TRBV14, the J call TRBJ2-4; 8 positions agree with TRBD2. This CDR3 is built from 17 residues. V was pared by 4 bases and J by 2 bases, with 10 bases of the junction left unmatched. Germline V CDR1 and CDR2: SGHDN, FVKESK.

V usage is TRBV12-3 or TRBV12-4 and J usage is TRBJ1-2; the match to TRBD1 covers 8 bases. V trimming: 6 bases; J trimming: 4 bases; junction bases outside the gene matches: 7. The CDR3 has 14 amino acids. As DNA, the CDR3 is TGTGCCAGCAGGGGGCAGGGGGCCGTCTATGGCTACACCTTC. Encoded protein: CASRGQGAVYGYTF.

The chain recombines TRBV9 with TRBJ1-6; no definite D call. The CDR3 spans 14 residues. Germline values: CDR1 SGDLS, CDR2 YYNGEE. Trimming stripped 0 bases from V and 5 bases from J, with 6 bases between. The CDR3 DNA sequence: TGTGCCAGCAGCGTAGCACCGGATAATTCACCCCTCCACTTT. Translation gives CASSVAPDNSPLHF. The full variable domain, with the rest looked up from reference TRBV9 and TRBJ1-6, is DSGVTQTPKHLITATGQRVTLRCSPRSGDLSVYWYQQSLDQGLQFLIQYYNGEERAKGNILERFSAQQFPDLHSELNLSSLELGDSALYFCASSVAPDNSPLHFGNGTRLTVT.

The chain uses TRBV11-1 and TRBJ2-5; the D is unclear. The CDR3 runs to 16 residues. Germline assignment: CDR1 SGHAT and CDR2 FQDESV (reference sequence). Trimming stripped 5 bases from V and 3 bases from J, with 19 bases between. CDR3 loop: CASSPGYPSRKETQYF. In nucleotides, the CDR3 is TGTGCCAGCAGCCCCGGTTACCCTTCCCGAAAAGAGACCCAGTACTTC.

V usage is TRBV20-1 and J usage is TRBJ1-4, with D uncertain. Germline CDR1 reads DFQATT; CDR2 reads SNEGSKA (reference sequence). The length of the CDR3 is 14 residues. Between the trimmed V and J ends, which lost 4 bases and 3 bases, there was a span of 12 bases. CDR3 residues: CSAIGPGANEKLFF. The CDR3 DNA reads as TGCAGTGCTATTGGACCGGGAGCTAATGAAAAACTGTTTTTT.

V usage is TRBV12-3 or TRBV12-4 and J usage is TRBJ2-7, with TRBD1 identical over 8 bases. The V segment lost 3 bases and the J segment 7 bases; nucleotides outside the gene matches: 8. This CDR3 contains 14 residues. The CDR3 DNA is TGTGCCAGCAGTTTTGGACAGGGAGGCCGTGAGCAGTACTTC. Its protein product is CASSFGQGGREQYF.

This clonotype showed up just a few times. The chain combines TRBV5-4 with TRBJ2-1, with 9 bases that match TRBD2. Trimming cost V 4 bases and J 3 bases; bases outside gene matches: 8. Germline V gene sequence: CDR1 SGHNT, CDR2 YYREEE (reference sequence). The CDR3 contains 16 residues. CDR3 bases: TGTGCCAGCAGCGCGGGAGGGTTAGTCGGCTACAATGAGCAGTTCTTC. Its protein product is CASSAGGLVGYNEQFF.

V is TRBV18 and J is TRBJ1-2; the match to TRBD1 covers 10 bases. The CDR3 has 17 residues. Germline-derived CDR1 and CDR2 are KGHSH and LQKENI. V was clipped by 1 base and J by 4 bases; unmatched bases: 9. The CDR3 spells CASSPLPPGQGSYGYTF. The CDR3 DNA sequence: TGTGCCAGCTCACCACTTCCCCCGGGACAGGGGAGCTATGGCTACACCTTC.

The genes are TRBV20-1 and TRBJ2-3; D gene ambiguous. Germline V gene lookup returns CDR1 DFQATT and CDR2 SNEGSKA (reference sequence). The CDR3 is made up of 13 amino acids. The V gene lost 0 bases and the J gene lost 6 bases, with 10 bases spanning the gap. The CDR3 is CSARDQSWDTQYF. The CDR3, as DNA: TGCAGTGCTAGAGACCAGTCGTGGGATACGCAGTATTTT.